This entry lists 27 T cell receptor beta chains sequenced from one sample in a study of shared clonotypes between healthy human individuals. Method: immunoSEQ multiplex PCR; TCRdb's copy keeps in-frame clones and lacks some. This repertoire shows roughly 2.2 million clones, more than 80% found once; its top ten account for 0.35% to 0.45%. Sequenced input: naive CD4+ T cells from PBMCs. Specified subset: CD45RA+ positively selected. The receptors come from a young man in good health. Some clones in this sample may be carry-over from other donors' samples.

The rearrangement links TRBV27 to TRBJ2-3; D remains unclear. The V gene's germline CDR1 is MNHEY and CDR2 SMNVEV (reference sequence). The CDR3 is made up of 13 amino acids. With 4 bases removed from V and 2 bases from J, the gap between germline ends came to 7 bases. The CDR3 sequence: CASSSRITDTQYF. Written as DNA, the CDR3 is TGTGCCAGCAGTTCGAGGATCACAGATACGCAGTATTTT.

The chain's CDR3 is CASSLVTGSGNTIYF. As DNA, the CDR3 is TGTGCCAGCAGCTTAGTGACCGGCTCTGGAAACACCATATATTTT. V and J are TRBV7-8 and TRBJ1-3; D unresolved. Germline-derived CDR1 and CDR2 are SGHVS and FQNEAQ. The CDR3 consists of 15 residues. Trimming took 1 base from V and 0 from J, leaving 7 bases between them.

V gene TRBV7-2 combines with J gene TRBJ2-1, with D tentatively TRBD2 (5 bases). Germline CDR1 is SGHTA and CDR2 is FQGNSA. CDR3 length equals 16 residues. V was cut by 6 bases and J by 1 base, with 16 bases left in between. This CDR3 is CASRERRDQSYNEQFF. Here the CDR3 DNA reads TGTGCCAGCAGGGAGAGACGGGATCAATCCTACAATGAGCAGTTCTTC.

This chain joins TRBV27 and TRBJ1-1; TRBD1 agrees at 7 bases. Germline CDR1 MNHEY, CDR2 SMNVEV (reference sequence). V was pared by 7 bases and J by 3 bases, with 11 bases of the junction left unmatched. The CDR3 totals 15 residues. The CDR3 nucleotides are TGTGCCAGCACCCCAAACAGGGGTATAGACACTGAAGCTTTCTTT. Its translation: CASTPNRGIDTEAFF.

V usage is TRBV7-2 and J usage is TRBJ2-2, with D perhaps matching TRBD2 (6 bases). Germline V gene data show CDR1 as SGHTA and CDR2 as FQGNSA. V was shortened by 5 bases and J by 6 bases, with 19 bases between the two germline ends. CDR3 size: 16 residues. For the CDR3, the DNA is TGTGCCAGCAGCCCCCAGCCGGAGGGTCCCCCCGGGGAGCTGTTTTTT. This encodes CASSPQPEGPPGELFF.

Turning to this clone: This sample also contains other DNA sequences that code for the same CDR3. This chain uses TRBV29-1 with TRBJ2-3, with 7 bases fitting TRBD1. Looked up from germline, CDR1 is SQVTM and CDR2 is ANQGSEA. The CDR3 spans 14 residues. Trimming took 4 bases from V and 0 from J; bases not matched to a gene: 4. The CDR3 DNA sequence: TGCAGCGTTGCAGGGGGTCCTAGCACAGATACGCAGTATTTT. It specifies CSVAGGPSTDTQYF.

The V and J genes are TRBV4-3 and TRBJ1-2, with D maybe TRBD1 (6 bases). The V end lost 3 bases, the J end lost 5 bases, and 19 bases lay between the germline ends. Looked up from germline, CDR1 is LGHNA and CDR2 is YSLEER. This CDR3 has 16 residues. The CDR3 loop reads CASSHEVGGHPYGYTF. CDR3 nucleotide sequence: TGCGCCAGCAGCCATGAAGTTGGGGGGCACCCTTATGGCTACACCTTC.

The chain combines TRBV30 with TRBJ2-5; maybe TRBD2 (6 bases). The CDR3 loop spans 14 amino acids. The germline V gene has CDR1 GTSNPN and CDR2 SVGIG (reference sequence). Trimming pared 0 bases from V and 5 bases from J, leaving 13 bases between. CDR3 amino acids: CAWSVLGGAETQYF. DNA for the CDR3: TGTGCCTGGAGTGTACTGGGGGGTGCGGAGACCCAGTACTTC. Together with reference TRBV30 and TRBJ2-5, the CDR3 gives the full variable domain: SQTIHQWPATLVQPVGSPLSLECTVEGTSNPNLYWYRQAAGRGLQLLFYSVGIGQISSEVPQNLSASRPQDRQFILSSKKLLLSDSGFYLCAWSVLGGAETQYFGPGTRLLVL.

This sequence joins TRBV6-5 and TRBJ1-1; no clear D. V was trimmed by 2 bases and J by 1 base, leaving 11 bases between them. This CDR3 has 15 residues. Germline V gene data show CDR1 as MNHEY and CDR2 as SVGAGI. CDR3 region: CASSYGRAANTEAFF. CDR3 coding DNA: TGTGCCAGCAGTTACGGTCGCGCCGCGAACACTGAAGCTTTCTTT.

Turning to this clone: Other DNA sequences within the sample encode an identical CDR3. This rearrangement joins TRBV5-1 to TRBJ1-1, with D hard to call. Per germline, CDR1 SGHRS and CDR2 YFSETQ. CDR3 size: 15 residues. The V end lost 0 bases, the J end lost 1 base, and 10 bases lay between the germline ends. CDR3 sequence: CASSLAGVGNTEAFF. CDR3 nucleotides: TGCGCCAGCAGCTTGGCCGGGGTAGGGAACACTGAAGCTTTCTTT. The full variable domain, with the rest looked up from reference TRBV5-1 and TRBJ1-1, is KAGVTQTPRYLIKTRGQQVTLSCSPISGHRSVSWYQQTPGQGLQFLFEYFSETQRNKGNFPGRFSGRQFSNSRSEMNVSTLELGDSALYLCASSLAGVGNTEAFFGQGTRLTVV.

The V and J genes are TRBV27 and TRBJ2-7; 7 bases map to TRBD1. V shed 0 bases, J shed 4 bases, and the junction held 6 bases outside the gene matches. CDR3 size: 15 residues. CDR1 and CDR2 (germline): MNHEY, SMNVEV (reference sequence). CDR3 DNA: TGTGCCAGCAGTTTATCCCCCGCAGGGGGTTACGAGCAGTACTTC. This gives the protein CASSLSPAGGYEQYF.

In nucleotides, the CDR3 is TGCAGTGCCCCCGCCCCCGCAGGGCAGTACTTC. This sequence encodes CSAPAPAGQYF. J is TRBJ2-7 and V is TRBV20-1; D remains ambiguous. The germline gives CDR1 DFQATT, CDR2 SNEGSKA (reference sequence). The V end was cut by 6 bases, the J end by 9 bases, with 15 bases between. This CDR3 spans 11 amino acids.

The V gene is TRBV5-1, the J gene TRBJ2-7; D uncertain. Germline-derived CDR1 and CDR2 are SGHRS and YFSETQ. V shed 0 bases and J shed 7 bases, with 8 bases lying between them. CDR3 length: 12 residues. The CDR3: CASSLGSREQYF. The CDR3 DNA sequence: TGCGCCAGCAGCTTGGGGAGTCGGGAGCAGTACTTC.

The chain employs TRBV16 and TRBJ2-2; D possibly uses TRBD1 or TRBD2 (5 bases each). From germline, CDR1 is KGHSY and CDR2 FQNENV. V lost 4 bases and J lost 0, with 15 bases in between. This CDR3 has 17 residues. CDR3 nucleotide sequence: TGTGCCAGCAGCCCCGGGACGGGAATTCCGAACACCGGGGAGCTGTTTTTT. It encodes CASSPGTGIPNTGELFF.

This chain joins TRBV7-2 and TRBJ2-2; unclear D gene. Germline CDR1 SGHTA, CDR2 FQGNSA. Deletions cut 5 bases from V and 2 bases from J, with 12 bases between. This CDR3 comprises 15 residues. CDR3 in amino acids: CASSNLGSNTGELFF. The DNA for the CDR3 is TGTGCCAGCAGCAATTTGGGTAGCAACACCGGGGAGCTGTTTTTT.

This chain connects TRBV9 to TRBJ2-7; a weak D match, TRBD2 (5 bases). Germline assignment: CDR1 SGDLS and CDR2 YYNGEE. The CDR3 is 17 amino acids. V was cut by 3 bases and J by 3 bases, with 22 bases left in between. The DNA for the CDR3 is TGTGCCAGCAGCGGTAGACTGGGGAGCGGAGATTACTACGAGCAGTACTTC. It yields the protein CASSGRLGSGDYYEQYF.

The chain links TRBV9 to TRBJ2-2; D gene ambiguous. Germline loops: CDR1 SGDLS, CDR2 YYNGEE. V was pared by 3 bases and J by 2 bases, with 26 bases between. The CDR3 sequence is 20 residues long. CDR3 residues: CASSEEQRVPPVYNTGELFF. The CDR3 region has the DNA TGTGCCAGCAGCGAAGAACAAAGAGTACCCCCGGTTTACAACACCGGGGAGCTGTTTTTT. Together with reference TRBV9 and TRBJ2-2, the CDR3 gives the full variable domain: DSGVTQTPKHLITATGQRVTLRCSPRSGDLSVYWYQQSLDQGLQFLIQYYNGEERAKGNILERFSAQQFPDLHSELNLSSLELGDSALYFCASSEEQRVPPVYNTGELFFGEGSRLTVL.

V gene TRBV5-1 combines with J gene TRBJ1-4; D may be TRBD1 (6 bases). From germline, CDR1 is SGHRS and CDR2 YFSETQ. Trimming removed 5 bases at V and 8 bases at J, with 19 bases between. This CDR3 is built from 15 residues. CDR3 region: CASRRRGSTEEKLFF. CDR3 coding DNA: TGCGCCAGCAGACGGAGGGGGTCCACGGAGGAAAAACTGTTTTTT.

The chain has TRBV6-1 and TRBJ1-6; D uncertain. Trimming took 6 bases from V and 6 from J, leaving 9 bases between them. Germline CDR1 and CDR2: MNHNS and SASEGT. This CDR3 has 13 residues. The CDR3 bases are TGTGCCAGCAGGACGAGCGTTAATTCACCCCTCCACTTT. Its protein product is CASRTSVNSPLHF.

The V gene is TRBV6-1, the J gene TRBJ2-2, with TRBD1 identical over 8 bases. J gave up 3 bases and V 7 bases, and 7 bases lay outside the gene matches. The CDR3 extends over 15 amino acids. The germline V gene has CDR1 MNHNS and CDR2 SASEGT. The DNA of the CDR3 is TGTGCCAGCAATCTGGACAGGGAGTACACCGGGGAGCTGTTTTTT. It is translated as CASNLDREYTGELFF.

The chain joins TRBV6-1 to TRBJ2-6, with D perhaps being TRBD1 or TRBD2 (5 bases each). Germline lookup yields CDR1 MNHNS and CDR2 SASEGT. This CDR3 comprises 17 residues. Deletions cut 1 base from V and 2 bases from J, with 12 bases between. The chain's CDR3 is CASSEGLEGPGANVLTF. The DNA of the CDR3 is TGTGCCAGCAGTGAAGGCCTTGAGGGGCCTGGGGCCAACGTCCTGACTTTC.

In nucleotides, the CDR3 is TGCGCCAGCAGCTTTCTCAGCGGGATCTCTCTCAATGAGCAGTTCTTC. This codes for CASSFLSGISLNEQFF. The chain couples TRBV5-1 to TRBJ2-1; 7 bases are a match to TRBD2. The CDR3 totals 16 residues. Trimming cost V 2 bases and J 6 bases; bases outside gene matches: 11. From germline, CDR1 is SGHRS and CDR2 YFSETQ.

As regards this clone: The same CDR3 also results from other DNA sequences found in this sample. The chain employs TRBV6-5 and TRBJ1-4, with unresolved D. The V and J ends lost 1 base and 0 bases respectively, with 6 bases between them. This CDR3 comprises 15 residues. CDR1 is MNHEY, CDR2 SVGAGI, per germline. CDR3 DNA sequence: TGTGCCAGCAGTTACTTCGGAGCAACTAATGAAAAACTGTTTTTT. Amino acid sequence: CASSYFGATNEKLFF.

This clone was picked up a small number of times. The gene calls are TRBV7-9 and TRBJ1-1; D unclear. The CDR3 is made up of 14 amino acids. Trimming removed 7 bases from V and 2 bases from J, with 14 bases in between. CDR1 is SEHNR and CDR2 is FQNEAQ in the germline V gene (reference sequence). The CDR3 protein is CASIPDGSNTEAFF. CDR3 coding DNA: TGTGCCAGCATCCCCGACGGGAGTAACACTGAAGCTTTCTTT.

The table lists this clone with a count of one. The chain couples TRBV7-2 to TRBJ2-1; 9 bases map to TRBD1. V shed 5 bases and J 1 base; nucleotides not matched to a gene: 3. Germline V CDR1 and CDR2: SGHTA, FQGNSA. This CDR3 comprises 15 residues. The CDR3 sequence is CASSADRGSYNEQFF. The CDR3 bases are TGTGCCAGCAGCGCGGACAGGGGTTCCTACAATGAGCAGTTCTTC.

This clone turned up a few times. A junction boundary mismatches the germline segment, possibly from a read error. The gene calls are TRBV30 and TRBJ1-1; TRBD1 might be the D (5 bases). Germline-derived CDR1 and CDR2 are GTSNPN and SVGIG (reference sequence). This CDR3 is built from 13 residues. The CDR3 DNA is TGTGCCCGGAGCGGGGGTTCGGGCACTGAAGCTTTCTTT. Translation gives CARSGGSGTEAFF.

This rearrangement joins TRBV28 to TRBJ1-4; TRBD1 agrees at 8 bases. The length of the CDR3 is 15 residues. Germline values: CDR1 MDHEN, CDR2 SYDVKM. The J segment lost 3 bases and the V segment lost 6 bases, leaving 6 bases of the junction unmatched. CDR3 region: CASSLPQGANEKLFF. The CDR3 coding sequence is TGTGCCAGCAGCCTCCCACAGGGGGCTAATGAAAAACTGTTTTTT.